The T cell receptor beta chain described here comes from a study of blood T cell repertoires in COVID-19. Study-level information: Samples taken during acute and convalescent COVID-19 were collected in the United States, Italy and Spain. The cDNA or gDNA used as material had been derived from T cells, B-cell-depleted T cells, or PBMCs.

The CDR3 has 14 amino acids. Germline assignment: CDR1 SNHLY and CDR2 FYNNEI. V was pared by 5 bases and J by 5 bases, with 10 bases between. As processed by the authors: Reference gene primers were amplified, and this amplification served to estimate nucleated cell counts. Produced via immunoSEQ multiplex PCR; TCRdb's table is partial and in-frame only. The V and J calls and clone size are taken from that table; D and trimming were inferred from the DNA. The table lists 140,000 or so clones, about 80% of them singletons. The receptor comes from a human donor in a cohort sampled during active COVID-19. The chain uses TRBV2 and TRBJ1-6, with a weak D call TRBD1 (5 bases). Sample: peripheral blood. CDR3 sequence: CASSIRGNNSPLHF. Written as DNA, the CDR3 is TGTGCCAGCAGTATTAGGGGTAATAATTCACCCCTCCACTTT.